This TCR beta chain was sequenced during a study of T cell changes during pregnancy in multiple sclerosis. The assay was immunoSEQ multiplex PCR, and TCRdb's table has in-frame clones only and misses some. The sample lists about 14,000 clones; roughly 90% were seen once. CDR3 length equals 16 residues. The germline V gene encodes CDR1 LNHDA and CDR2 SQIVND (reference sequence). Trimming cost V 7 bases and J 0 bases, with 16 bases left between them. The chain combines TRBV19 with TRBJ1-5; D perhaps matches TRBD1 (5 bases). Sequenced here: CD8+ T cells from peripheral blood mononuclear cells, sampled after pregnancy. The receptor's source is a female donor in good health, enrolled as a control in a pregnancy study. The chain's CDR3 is CASTDSDFDSNQPQHF. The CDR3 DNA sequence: TGTGCCAGTACCGACAGTGATTTCGATAGCAATCAGCCCCAGCATTTT.